Sequencing of this T cell receptor beta chain was carried out in a study of cytomegalovirus exposure and HLA in healthy donors. Overall study results and limits: Clusters of TCRs from the first cohort tended to co-occur in the roughly 120 validation repertoires (as a later analysis found). Researchers catalogued 150 or so TCR beta chains as cytomegalovirus-associated.

Here immunoSEQ multiplex PCR was the method, and the copy in TCRdb shows in-frame clones only, minus some. Found here are more than 100,000 clones, roughly 90% of them singletons; the top ten hold around 6%. Concerning this clone: Its antigen is not identified.

Germline loops: CDR1 SGHTA, CDR2 FQGNSA. V lost 7 bases and J lost 5, with 14 bases in between. The CDR3 spans 13 residues. This sequence joins TRBV7-2 and TRBJ1-2; D is uncertain. The sequenced sample was PBMCs. The receptor's source is a woman younger than 30 in good health and CMV-seropositive. CDR3 in DNA: TGTGCCAGCACTCCGGGAGGGCGATATGGCTACACCTTC. It specifies CASTPGGRYGYTF.